This TCR beta chain came from a study of blood T cell repertoires in COVID-19. On the study more broadly: COVID-19 samples collected from the United States, Italy and Spain covered acute and convalescent phases. T cells, B-cell-depleted T cells, or PBMCs supplied cDNA or gDNA.

Germline V gives CDR1 SGDLS, CDR2 YYNGEE. The CDR3 spans 17 residues. The V segment lost 4 bases and the J segment 4 bases; nucleotides outside the gene matches: 12. This clone appeared a single time. Study processing details: Amplifying reference gene primers gave estimates of nucleated cell counts. The repertoire was sequenced with immunoSEQ multiplex PCR; TCRdb's copy has only in-frame clones and lacks some. Clone size and V and J calls were adopted from that table, with D and trimming inferred from the DNA. The table has roughly 320,000 clones, more than 85% seen once. The receptor's source is a man between 65 and 85 years old with acute or convalescent COVID-19. The sample taken for sequencing was peripheral blood. V usage is TRBV9 and J usage is TRBJ2-5; 11 nucleotides match TRBD1. The CDR3 region has the DNA TGTGCCAGCAGCCTCCGGACAGGGGGCGGAGTGGGAGAGACCCAGTACTTC. It codes for CASSLRTGGGVGETQYF.